A single sample gave rise to the 22 T cell receptor beta chains below, sequenced in a study of T cell responses to AZD1222 COVID-19 vaccine. This table comes from immunoSEQ multiplex PCR, and its TCRdb copy is limited to in-frame clones, with some not included. The table shows 80,000 to 100,000 clones, with 80% to 90% occurring only once. The source was peripheral blood, collected 28 days after the second AZD1222 dose. These receptor sequences come from an adult who received the AZD1222 COVID-19 vaccine.

V and J are TRBV28 and TRBJ1-2, with unresolved D. Germline loops: CDR1 MDHEN, CDR2 SYDVKM. CDR3 length: 12 amino acids. V lost 1 base and J 5 bases, leaving 5 bases between the germline ends. CDR3 protein: CASSLFTYGYTF. The CDR3 DNA reads TGTGCCAGCAGTTTATTTACTTATGGCTACACCTTC.

The genes are TRBV6-5 and TRBJ2-1; D gene uncertain. The CDR3 covers 14 residues. V lost 2 bases to trimming and J lost 6 bases, with 11 bases between them. Germline V gene data show CDR1 as MNHEY and CDR2 as SVGAGI. The CDR3: CASSYPLFCNEQFF. CDR3 sequence (DNA): TGTGCCAGCAGTTACCCTTTATTCTGCAATGAGCAGTTCTTC.

V is TRBV19 and J is TRBJ2-7; a possible D gene is TRBD2 (6 bases). V was pared by 6 bases and J by 7 bases, with 16 bases between. Germline assignment: CDR1 LNHDA and CDR2 SQIVND (reference sequence). This CDR3 region has 13 residues. CDR3 loop: CASSPGGWTEQYF. The CDR3 DNA follows: TGTGCCAGTAGCCCAGGAGGGTGGACAGAGCAGTACTTC.

The J gene is TRBJ2-3, the V gene TRBV5-5, with D perhaps TRBD2 (6 bases). There are 16 residues in the CDR3. V gave up 3 bases and J gave up 0 bases, with 14 bases separating them. From germline, CDR1 is SGHKS and CDR2 YYEKEE (reference sequence). CDR3 region: CASSWGSGVSTDTQYF. CDR3 sequence (DNA): TGTGCCAGCAGCTGGGGGTCGGGAGTTAGCACAGATACGCAGTATTTT.

The chain carries TRBV29-1 and TRBJ2-2; the match to TRBD2 covers 11 bases. The CDR3 contains 14 residues. Looked up from germline, CDR1 is SQVTM and CDR2 is ANQGSEA. With V trimmed by 5 bases and J by 2 bases, 1 base remained unmatched. In nucleotides, the CDR3 is TGCAGCGTTCGACTAGCGGGAAACACCGGGGAGCTGTTTTTT. Its translation: CSVRLAGNTGELFF.

CDR3 loop: CASRDYRGEQFF. DNA of the CDR3: TGTGCCAGCAGGGACTATCGGGGTGAGCAGTTCTTC. The genes are TRBV2 and TRBJ2-1; TRBD2 might be the D (6 bases). The CDR3 is made up of 12 amino acids. Trimming pared 6 bases from V and 9 bases from J, leaving 12 bases between. CDR1 and CDR2 from the germline V gene are SNHLY and FYNNEI.

The rearrangement uses TRBV5-4 and TRBJ2-2; 10 nucleotides match TRBD2. The CDR3 is 20 amino acids. Germline loops: CDR1 SGHNT, CDR2 YYREEE (reference sequence). V shed 5 bases and J 2 bases; nucleotides not matched to a gene: 18. The CDR3 coding sequence is TGTGCCAGCAGTAAACGACAGGGAGCGGGAGGGAGGACCAACACCGGGGAGCTGTTTTTT. Translation: CASSKRQGAGGRTNTGELFF.

The chain combines TRBV29-1 with TRBJ2-3; 8 bases match TRBD1. Germline CDR1 and CDR2: SQVTM and ANQGSEA. This CDR3 region has 15 residues. The V segment lost 7 bases and the J segment 1 base; nucleotides outside the gene matches: 10. The CDR3 loop reads CSARAPTGGTDTQYF. The CDR3 nucleotides read TGCAGCGCCCGGGCCCCGACAGGGGGCACAGATACGCAGTATTTT.

The chain uses TRBV4-2 and TRBJ1-3; 7 nucleotides align to TRBD1. Unmatched junction bases numbered 7, after V lost 0 bases and J lost 8 bases. CDR3 length equals 15 residues. CDR1 and CDR2 from the germline V gene are LGHNA and YNFKEQ. CDR3 bases: TGTGCCAGCAGCCAAGATGGTTCCAGGGGGTACACCATATATTTT. It is translated as CASSQDGSRGYTIYF.

The chain recombines TRBV10-3 with TRBJ2-7; 7 bases match TRBD2. This CDR3 is 15 amino acids long. Trimming at V came to 3 bases and at J to 6 bases, leaving 11 bases not matched to a gene. Per the germline V gene, CDR1 is ENHRY and CDR2 is SYGVKD. For the CDR3, the DNA is TGTGCCATCAGTGATTTGGCGGGCGGGGGTGGCGAGCAGTACTTC. Protein: CAISDLAGGGGEQYF.

This clone was counted between two and nine times. The gene calls are TRBV7-8 and TRBJ2-7; D is ambiguous. V lost 5 bases and J 0 bases, leaving 2 bases between the germline ends. The CDR3 is 11 amino acids. Germline assignment: CDR1 SGHVS and CDR2 FQNEAQ. The CDR3 region is CASSHSYEQYF. In nucleotides, the CDR3 is TGTGCCAGCAGCCACTCCTACGAGCAGTACTTC.

CDR3 in DNA: TGTGCCAGCAGCGTAGGTTGGCAGGGCTACGAGCAGTACTTC. This encodes CASSVGWQGYEQYF. The rearrangement uses TRBV9 and TRBJ2-7; maybe TRBD1 (5 bases). Trimming took off 0 bases at V and 3 bases at J, with 10 bases between the two ends. The CDR3 totals 14 residues. The germline CDR1 and CDR2 sequences are SGDLS and YYNGEE.

The chain links TRBV3-1 (or the pseudogene TRBV3-2) to TRBJ1-5, with D tentatively TRBD1 (6 bases). The CDR3 loop spans 15 amino acids. V was cut by 4 bases and J by 0 bases, with 10 bases left in between. The germline V gene encodes CDR1 LGHDT and CDR2 YNNKEL (reference sequence). CDR3 DNA: TGTGCCAGCAGCCGGAGGGGGGATAGCAATCAGCCCCAGCATTTT. Translation: CASSRRGDSNQPQHF.

Written as DNA, the CDR3 is TGTGCCAGCAGCCCACTAGCGGGGGAGGACGAGCAGTACTTC. Translating it yields CASSPLAGEDEQYF. This chain joins TRBV7-2 and TRBJ2-7; TRBD2 agrees at 11 bases. The junction had 5 bases not matched to a gene; V was cut back by 5 bases and J by 5 bases. The CDR3 runs to 14 residues. CDR1 is SGHTA, CDR2 FQGNSA, per germline.

This sequence joins TRBV28 and TRBJ2-5; TRBD1 is a possible D gene (6 bases). The V end lost 6 bases, the J end lost 1 base, and 9 bases lay between the germline ends. CDR1 and CDR2 from the germline V gene are MDHEN and SYDVKM. The CDR3 contains 13 residues. The CDR3 bases are TGTGCCAGCAGGAGGGGGACCCAAGAGACCCAGTACTTC. Protein product: CASRRGTQETQYF.

Points on this clone: Relative to the germline gene, one junction end is altered; a read error may explain this. For the CDR3, the DNA is TGTGCGACCAGTGCAGGTCGGGGGTCCGTTCAGCCCCAGCATTTT. Translation gives CATSAGRGSVQPQHF. The rearrangement links TRBV15 to TRBJ1-5; the D gene is possibly TRBD1 (5 bases). The CDR3 is made up of 15 amino acids. Germline V CDR1 and CDR2: LNHNV, YYDKDF (reference sequence).

By sample share, this clone is medium-sized. This chain uses TRBV19 with TRBJ2-3; D remains ambiguous. The germline V gene encodes CDR1 LNHDA and CDR2 SQIVND (reference sequence). The CDR3 spans 15 residues. With 2 bases removed from V and 1 base from J, the gap between germline ends came to 10 bases. CDR3 bases: TGTGCCAGTAGTATAACCCCCTCGGGCACAGATACGCAGTATTTT. Translating gives CASSITPSGTDTQYF. Based on the CDR3 plus reference TRBV19 and TRBJ2-3, the full variable domain is DGGITQSPKYLFRKEGQNVTLSCEQNLNHDAMYWYRQDPGQGLRLIYYSQIVNDFQKGDIAEGYSVSREKKESFPLTVTSAQKNPTAFYLCASSITPSGTDTQYFGPGTRLTVL.

V usage is TRBV12-3 or TRBV12-4 and J usage is TRBJ1-1; D is unresolved. V was cut by 6 bases and J by 7 bases, with 12 bases left in between. CDR3 length: 12 residues. The CDR3 sequence: CASSSNSHEAFF. In DNA, the CDR3 is TGTGCCAGCAGCTCCAACTCCCATGAAGCTTTCTTT.

This clone was detected only a few times. The J gene is TRBJ1-2, the V gene TRBV7-2, with a possible D match to TRBD1 (6 bases). CDR3 size: 15 residues. Germline lookup yields CDR1 SGHTA and CDR2 FQGNSA. V lost 5 bases and J lost 4, with 17 bases in between. Here the CDR3 DNA reads TGTGCCAGCAGCCTAAATTCAGGGGCCAGCTATGGCTACACCTTC. Amino acid sequence: CASSLNSGASYGYTF.

In this sample, this clone turned up a few times. V and J are TRBV28 and TRBJ1-1; 7 bases fit TRBD1. The CDR3 is 17 residues long. Germline V gene sequence: CDR1 MDHEN, CDR2 SYDVKM. J gave up 2 bases and V 3 bases, and 12 bases lay outside the gene matches. Here the CDR3 DNA reads TGTGCCAGCAGTTTTGTTGCAGGGGGGACCTTAAACACTGAAGCTTTCTTT. Residues: CASSFVAGGTLNTEAFF.

This sequence joins TRBV5-4 and TRBJ2-7, with 10 bases aligning to TRBD1. The V segment lost 0 bases and the J segment 5 bases; nucleotides outside the gene matches: 5. The CDR3 is 15 amino acids. Germline CDR1 SGHNT, CDR2 YYREEE (reference sequence). In DNA, the CDR3 is TGTGCCAGCAGCTTGGAGGGACAGGGGTTGCACGAGCAGTACTTC. Translated, it gives CASSLEGQGLHEQYF.

This clone was detected a few times. V is TRBV10-1 and J is TRBJ1-2; D is unclear. CDR1 and CDR2 from the germline V gene are WNHNN and SYGVQD (reference sequence). This CDR3 comprises 15 residues. Trimming pared 2 bases from V and 0 bases from J, leaving 10 bases between. Written as DNA, the CDR3 is TGCGCCAGCAGTGAGGGGCTTGGATCTAACTATGGCTACACCTTC. Translation: CASSEGLGSNYGYTF.